Reported below is one T cell receptor beta chain. The data stem from a study of beta chain features in type 1 diabetes. Blood was collected once per donor into heparin, averaging approximately 0.11 L. Staining for CD45RO/CCR7/CD25/CD127/CD95/CD27 allowed sorting of CD4+ naive, central memory, regulatory and stem cell-like memory cells. Every sorted population was more than 95% pure. What was sequenced were expressed TCRB transcripts, since all of the isolated RNA had been reverse transcribed. Profiled with immunoSEQ multiplex PCR; TCRdb holds only in-frame clones, not every one. The sample lists 120,000 to 150,000 clones; around 50% were seen once. The sequencing sample was made of Tregs from blood. The receptor's source is a man between 18 and 29 years old in good health.

The CDR3: CASSLYRGREAFF. The CDR3 nucleotides are TGTGCCAGCAGCTTATACCGTGGCAGGGAAGCTTTCTTT. The chain employs TRBV7-3 and TRBJ1-1; no clear D. Germline CDR1 SGHTA, CDR2 FQGTGA. The length of the CDR3 is 13 residues. Trimming cost V 2 bases and J 8 bases, with 12 bases left between them.